Listed here are 24 T cell receptor beta chains from one sample, sequenced in a study of T cell responses to AZD1222 COVID-19 vaccine. Generated by immunoSEQ multiplex PCR, the TCRdb table keeps only in-frame clones and is missing some. The repertoire holds approximately 130,000 clones, with 70% to 90% as singletons. The sample here was peripheral blood, taken 28 days after the second AZD1222 dose. All receptors come from an adult who received the AZD1222 COVID-19 vaccine.

The chain has TRBV18 and TRBJ1-5, with 7 bases that match TRBD1. The germline V gene has CDR1 KGHSH and CDR2 LQKENI. This CDR3 comprises 14 residues. V shed 2 bases and J 6 bases; nucleotides not matched to a gene: 4. CDR3 coding DNA: TGTGCCAGCTCACCAAGACAGGGAAGTCAGCCCCAGCATTTT. This gives the protein CASSPRQGSQPQHF.

The table lists this clone with a count of one. This chain uses TRBV18 with TRBJ2-1; D gene ambiguous. In germline, CDR1 is KGHSH, CDR2 LQKENI. Trimming stripped 3 bases from V and 8 bases from J, with 20 bases between. This CDR3 has 16 residues. CDR3 residues: CASSPPSLSEWDEQFF. The CDR3 coding sequence is TGTGCCAGCTCACCTCCTTCACTTTCCGAATGGGATGAGCAGTTCTTC.

The chain links TRBV18 to TRBJ2-2, with D uncertain. The CDR3 length is 12 residues. The V and J ends lost 6 bases and 11 bases respectively, with 13 bases between them. Per the germline V gene, CDR1 is KGHSH and CDR2 is LQKENI. Written as DNA, the CDR3 is TGTGCCAGCTCGAGTGATCGGGTAGAGCTGTTTTTT. Its translation: CASSSDRVELFF.

The rearrangement uses TRBV7-2 and TRBJ2-7, with a tentative D call TRBD1 (6 bases). The germline V gene encodes CDR1 SGHTA and CDR2 FQGNSA. V lost 1 base and J 3 bases, leaving 10 bases between the germline ends. The CDR3 is 14 residues long. The DNA of the CDR3 is TGTGCCAGCAGCTTAGAGGGCAGGGGCTACGAGCAGTACTTC. Amino acid sequence: CASSLEGRGYEQYF.

The chain recombines TRBV29-1 with TRBJ2-1; D gene ambiguous. The germline V and J ends were trimmed by 6 bases and 4 bases, with 7 bases remaining between them. Germline V gene data show CDR1 as SQVTM and CDR2 as ANQGSEA. CDR3 length: 11 amino acids. The CDR3, as DNA: TGCAGCGTCCGGCCATACAATGAGCAGTTCTTC. Protein sequence: CSVRPYNEQFF.

The CDR3 sequence: CASVAGGPTDTQYF. CDR3 in DNA: TGCGCCAGCGTAGCGGGAGGGCCCACAGATACGCAGTATTTT. This chain joins TRBV10-1 and TRBJ2-3; 11 positions match TRBD2. Unmatched junction bases numbered 3, after V lost 8 bases and J lost 2 bases. Per germline, CDR1 WNHNN and CDR2 SYGVQD (reference sequence). The CDR3 has 14 amino acids.

This clone came up a few times. CDR3 amino acids: CASSQDSGHTGNTIYF. The CDR3, as DNA: TGTGCCAGCAGCCAAGATTCGGGGCATACTGGAAACACCATATATTTT. This chain connects TRBV3-1 (or the pseudogene TRBV3-2) to TRBJ1-3, with D possibly TRBD1 on 5 matching bases. The germline V gene encodes CDR1 LGHDT and CDR2 YNNKEL (reference sequence). V was shortened by 0 bases and J by 2 bases, with 11 bases between the two germline ends. The CDR3 is 16 amino acids.

The chain recombines TRBV3-1 (or the pseudogene TRBV3-2) with TRBJ2-1; 14 bases match TRBD2. Trimming cost V 1 base and J 7 bases; bases outside gene matches: 3. This CDR3 contains 16 residues. From germline, CDR1 is LGHDT and CDR2 YNNKEL (reference sequence). DNA of the CDR3: TGTGCCAGCAGCCAAGGGACTAGCGGGAGGCGTAATGAGCAGTTCTTC. It specifies CASSQGTSGRRNEQFF.

J is TRBJ2-6 and V is TRBV6-5; unclear D gene. Germline V gene sequence: CDR1 MNHEY, CDR2 SVGAGI. This CDR3 contains 14 residues. V lost 0 bases and J 6 bases, leaving 6 bases between the germline ends. This CDR3 reads CASSYSPPANVLTF. CDR3 DNA sequence: TGTGCCAGCAGTTACTCGCCTCCGGCCAACGTCCTGACTTTC.

The CDR3 region is CASSLAGSYGYTF. The DNA for the CDR3 is TGTGCCAGCAGCTTGGCAGGGTCCTATGGCTACACCTTC. This chain links TRBV5-6 with TRBJ1-2; possibly TRBD1 for D (5 bases). CDR1 is SGHDT and CDR2 is YYEEEE in the germline V gene. This CDR3 contains 13 residues. Trimming took 0 bases from V and 4 from J, leaving 7 bases between them. Supplemented by reference TRBV5-6 and TRBJ1-2, the full variable domain reads DAGVTQSPTHLIKTRGQQVTLRCSPKSGHDTVSWYQQALGQGPQFIFQYYEEEERQRGNFPDRFSGHQFPNYSSELNVNALLLGDSALYLCASSLAGSYGYTFGSGTRLTVV.

The V and J genes are TRBV5-1 and TRBJ2-6; D gene uncertain. This CDR3 region has 16 residues. Germline-derived CDR1 and CDR2 are SGHRS and YFSETQ. Trimming stripped 0 bases from V and 0 bases from J, with 7 bases between. The CDR3 spells CASSLAGDSGANVLTF. The CDR3 nucleotides read TGCGCCAGCAGCTTGGCTGGCGACTCTGGGGCCAACGTCCTGACTTTC.

This chain uses TRBV3-1 (or the pseudogene TRBV3-2) with TRBJ2-2; D is possibly TRBD2 (5 bases). The length of the CDR3 is 14 residues. The V end was cut by 1 base, the J end by 7 bases, with 10 bases between. Germline lookup yields CDR1 LGHDT and CDR2 YNNKEL (reference sequence). The DNA of the CDR3 is TGTGCCAGCAGCCAAGGCCTCCGGGACGGGGAGCTGTTTTTT. It codes for CASSQGLRDGELFF.

Written as DNA, the CDR3 is TGTGCCAGCAGCGCAGGGTATGAGCAGTACTTC. Translating gives CASSAGYEQYF. The chain carries TRBV12-3 or TRBV12-4 and TRBJ2-7; possible D gene TRBD1, 5 bases. The CDR3 loop spans 11 amino acids. Trimming took 6 bases from V and 7 from J, leaving 10 bases between them.

This clone has more than one count but fewer than ten. The rearrangement uses TRBV7-9 and TRBJ1-2; possibly TRBD1 for D (6 bases). The CDR3 length is 13 residues. Trimming stripped 5 bases from V and 1 base from J, with 8 bases between. Per germline, CDR1 SEHNR and CDR2 FQNEAQ (reference sequence). For the CDR3, the DNA is TGTGCCAGCAGCCGGGACATTAACTATGGCTACACCTTC. This sequence encodes CASSRDINYGYTF.

V and J are TRBV19 and TRBJ1-1, with D possibly TRBD1 on 6 matching bases. The V end lost 5 bases, the J end lost 0 bases, and 10 bases lay between the germline ends. CDR3 length: 14 amino acids. From germline, CDR1 is LNHDA and CDR2 SQIVND (reference sequence). The CDR3 region is CASSSGHLNTEAFF. In nucleotides, the CDR3 is TGTGCCAGTAGTTCGGGACACTTGAACACTGAAGCTTTCTTT.

The table lists this clone with a count of one. The gene calls are TRBV19 and TRBJ1-5, with D uncertain. Germline values: CDR1 LNHDA, CDR2 SQIVND (reference sequence). The V end was cut by 2 bases, the J end by 5 bases, with 4 bases between. The CDR3 has 12 amino acids. CDR3 protein: CASSILDQPQHF. The CDR3 DNA follows: TGTGCCAGTAGTATATTGGATCAGCCCCAGCATTTT.

This chain joins TRBV18 and TRBJ1-2, with D unclear. Germline V CDR1 and CDR2: KGHSH, LQKENI. Trimming cost V 2 bases and J 6 bases, with 13 bases left between them. This CDR3 is 14 amino acids long. The DNA for the CDR3 is TGTGCCAGCTCACCATGGGCAGGCCGGGATGGCTACACCTTC. This sequence encodes CASSPWAGRDGYTF. Filled out from reference TRBV18 and TRBJ1-2, the complete variable domain reads NAGVMQNPRHLVRRRGQEARLRCSPMKGHSHVYWYRQLPEEGLKFMVYLQKENIIDESGMPKERFSAEFPKEGPSILRIQQVVRGDSAAYFCASSPWAGRDGYTFGSGTRLTVV.

This chain uses TRBV19 with TRBJ2-1; a weak D match, TRBD2 (6 bases). CDR1 is LNHDA and CDR2 is SQIVND in the germline V gene (reference sequence). This CDR3 contains 14 residues. Trimming removed 4 bases at V and 5 bases at J, with 12 bases between. CDR3 nucleotide sequence: TGTGCCAGTAGTACTAGCGCCCCGAACAATGAGCAGTTCTTC. Translated, it gives CASSTSAPNNEQFF.

This chain uses TRBV28 with TRBJ1-4; no firm D call. Per the germline V gene, CDR1 is MDHEN and CDR2 is SYDVKM. The CDR3 has 16 amino acids. V lost 3 bases, J lost 0 bases, and 11 bases lay in between. CDR3 loop: CASSLPIDTTNEKLFF. The CDR3 DNA reads as TGTGCCAGCAGTTTGCCGATAGACACAACTAATGAAAAACTGTTTTTT.

The genes are TRBV30 and TRBJ2-5; weak D call: TRBD2 (5 bases). V was shortened by 0 bases and J by 0 bases, with 11 bases between the two germline ends. There are 15 residues in the CDR3. CDR1 is GTSNPN, CDR2 SVGIG, per germline (reference sequence). CDR3 bases: TGTGCCTGGAGTGTGAGCGGAGCTTACCAAGAGACCCAGTACTTC. This codes for CAWSVSGAYQETQYF. Together with reference TRBV30 and TRBJ2-5, the CDR3 gives the full variable domain: SQTIHQWPATLVQPVGSPLSLECTVEGTSNPNLYWYRQAAGRGLQLLFYSVGIGQISSEVPQNLSASRPQDRQFILSSKKLLLSDSGFYLCAWSVSGAYQETQYFGPGTRLLVL.

This rearrangement joins TRBV5-4 to TRBJ1-2, with D hard to call. This CDR3 is built from 16 residues. CDR1 SGHNT and CDR2 YYREEE come from the germline V gene (reference sequence). Trimming shortened V by 0 bases and J by 5 bases, and 17 bases separated the two germline ends. The chain's CDR3 is CASSLGGFGNYYGYTF. The CDR3 nucleotides are TGTGCCAGCAGCTTGGGAGGGTTCGGTAACTATTATGGCTACACCTTC.

This clone was detected only a few times. The chain is built from TRBV7-2 and TRBJ1-1; TRBD1 is a possible D gene (5 bases). CDR1 SGHTA and CDR2 FQGNSA come from the germline V gene. This CDR3 is built from 13 residues. Trimming cost V 5 bases and J 4 bases, with 11 bases left between them. The CDR3 coding sequence is TGTGCCAGCAGCCGACCGGGGGTCACTGAAGCTTTCTTT. It translates to CASSRPGVTEAFF.

The chain recombines TRBV9 with TRBJ2-1, with D uncertain. Looked up from germline, CDR1 is SGDLS and CDR2 is YYNGEE. This CDR3 comprises 13 residues. V was trimmed by 4 bases and J by 3 bases, leaving 8 bases between them. The CDR3 protein is CASSLTDYNEQFF. The CDR3 DNA reads TGTGCCAGCAGCCTCACCGACTACAATGAGCAGTTCTTC.

This sequence joins TRBV19 and TRBJ1-2, with TRBD1 matching 9 bases. Germline V gene sequence: CDR1 LNHDA, CDR2 SQIVND (reference sequence). After removal of 5 bases from V and 6 bases from J, the junction contained 10 bases not matched to a gene. The CDR3 sequence is 15 residues long. CDR3 loop: CASSEGQGGSHGYTF. CDR3 DNA sequence: TGTGCCAGTAGTGAGGGACAGGGAGGTTCCCATGGCTACACCTTC.